These 8 T cell receptor beta chains share one sample of origin, sequenced in a study of beta chain features in type 1 diabetes. The entirety of the isolated RNA underwent reverse transcription, so expressed TCRB transcripts were sequenced. Libraries were prepared by immunoSEQ multiplex PCR; TCRdb keeps only in-frame clonotypes and omits some of them. The table includes about 240,000 clones, 27% detected once. Sequenced input: central memory CD4+ T cells from blood. Receptor source: a man aged 25 to 40 in good health.

This clone was counted only a few times. This rearrangement joins TRBV2 to TRBJ2-3; no definite D call. CDR1 and CDR2 from the germline V gene are SNHLY and FYNNEI. V was shortened by 3 bases and J by 2 bases, with 12 bases between the two germline ends. The CDR3 runs 15 residues. This CDR3 reads CASSEARADTDTQYF. In DNA form, the CDR3 reads TGTGCCAGCAGTGAGGCTCGGGCAGACACAGATACGCAGTATTTT.

This clone showed up just a few times. This chain joins TRBV18 and TRBJ2-7; D is tentatively TRBD1 or TRBD2 (5 bases each). CDR1 is KGHSH and CDR2 is LQKENI in the germline V gene. V was trimmed by 5 bases and J by 0 bases, leaving 14 bases between them. This CDR3 is built from 15 residues. In DNA, the CDR3 is TGTGCCAGCTCAGGCCGGGACGGATTCTCCTACGAGCAGTACTTC. Encoded protein: CASSGRDGFSYEQYF. Combining the CDR3 with reference TRBV18 and TRBJ2-7 gives the whole variable domain NAGVMQNPRHLVRRRGQEARLRCSPMKGHSHVYWYRQLPEEGLKFMVYLQKENIIDESGMPKERFSAEFPKEGPSILRIQQVVRGDSAAYFCASSGRDGFSYEQYFGPGTRLTVT.

CDR3 DNA: TGTGCCAGCTCACGTAGCGGGAGTGAGACCCAGTACTTC. It encodes CASSRSGSETQYF. The rearrangement uses TRBV18 and TRBJ2-5; 9 bases agree with TRBD2. CDR3 length: 13 residues. The V segment lost 4 bases and the J segment 5 bases; nucleotides outside the gene matches: 2. Germline V lookup: CDR1 KGHSH, CDR2 LQKENI. The full variable domain, completed using reference TRBV18 and TRBJ2-5, is NAGVMQNPRHLVRRRGQEARLRCSPMKGHSHVYWYRQLPEEGLKFMVYLQKENIIDESGMPKERFSAEFPKEGPSILRIQQVVRGDSAAYFCASSRSGSETQYFGPGTRLLVL.

In the case of this clone: In the same sample, other DNA sequences code for this CDR3. The chain combines TRBV15 with TRBJ2-7; unclear D gene. The CDR3 totals 13 residues. The V gene's germline CDR1 is LNHNV and CDR2 YYDKDF (reference sequence). The ends were cut back, 0 bases at V and 6 bases at J, with 9 bases in the middle. The CDR3 DNA reads TGTGCCACCAGCAGAGACCCCTTAGGCGAGCAGTACTTC. Encoded protein: CATSRDPLGEQYF.

This clone was picked up a small number of times. In DNA, the CDR3 is TGTGCCACCAGCAGAGAGAATGGGGGTAGCGAAAAACTGTTTTTT. Protein sequence: CATSRENGGSEKLFF. The chain employs TRBV15 and TRBJ1-4; TRBD1 might be the D (5 bases). V was shortened by 0 bases and J by 8 bases, with 13 bases between the two germline ends. Germline V CDR1 and CDR2: LNHNV, YYDKDF (reference sequence). The CDR3 is made up of 15 amino acids.

The V call is TRBV14, the J call TRBJ2-7, with D tentatively TRBD2 (5 bases). CDR3 size: 11 residues. Per germline, CDR1 SGHDN and CDR2 FVKESK. Trimming pared 4 bases from V and 7 bases from J, leaving 8 bases between. The CDR3 DNA reads TGTGCCAGCAGCCGGGAGTTTGAGCAGTACTTC. It yields the protein CASSREFEQYF.

The chain joins TRBV4-2 to TRBJ1-1; D gene ambiguous. The CDR3 spans 15 residues. Between the trimmed V and J ends, which lost 0 bases and 0 bases, there was a span of 8 bases. Per the germline V gene, CDR1 is LGHNA and CDR2 is YNFKEQ. The CDR3 region is CASSQDFPMNTEAFF. CDR3 nucleotides: TGTGCCAGCAGCCAAGATTTCCCCATGAACACTGAAGCTTTCTTT.

This chain uses TRBV6-1 with TRBJ1-1; no definite D call. Germline V gene lookup returns CDR1 MNHNS and CDR2 SASEGT. The length of the CDR3 is 14 residues. V gave up 3 bases and J gave up 3 bases, with 11 bases separating them. The chain's CDR3 is CASSDRLRDTEAFF. CDR3 nucleotides: TGTGCCAGCAGTGATAGACTAAGGGACACTGAAGCTTTCTTT.